The entry below gives a single T cell receptor beta chain sequence along with its context. This entry comes from a study of human T cells and chemical hapten exposure. Trimming took off 5 bases at V and 8 bases at J, with 18 bases between the two ends. The CDR3 has 15 amino acids. CDR1 is MNHEY, CDR2 SVGAGI, per germline. Time point noted: patch test 1, 2 weeks after DPC sensitization. The treatment: therapeutic diphenylcyclopropenone sensitization with weekly scalp DPC. TCRdb analysed the RACE reads with MiXCR anew, one entry per CDR3 protein. There are 150,000 to 200,000 distinct CDR3 sequences in the sample; about 15% occur only once, and around 1.7% lies in the top ten.

The sample here was whole blood, taken in connection with sensitization to the hapten diphenylcyclopropenone (DPC). The rearrangement joins TRBV6-5 to TRBJ1-4; D possibly corresponds to TRBD1 (5 bases). The receptor was derived from a woman between 25 and 40 years old with alopecia areata. Some clones in this sample may be carry-over from other donors' samples. Here the CDR3 reads CASSRTQGGIEKLFF. CDR3 in DNA: TGTGCCAGCAGTCGGACGCAGGGTGGAATAGAAAAACTGTTTTTT.